This entry lists 28 T cell receptor beta chains sequenced from one sample in a study of response to subunit inactivated influenza vaccine. TCRdb recomputed calls from the RT-PCR reads with MiXCR, one row per CDR3 protein. The sample lists a few hundred thousand distinct CDR3 sequences; less than 7.5% were seen once. Sample: PBMCs from blood, taken roughly 24 months after vaccination. These receptors all come from a man aged 45 to 75 who received an inactivated influenza vaccine.

The chain carries TRBV5-1 and TRBJ2-1, with 8 bases matching TRBD2. The V gene end was trimmed by 2 bases and the J gene end by 4 bases; junction bases not matched to a gene: 8. The CDR3 is made up of 16 amino acids. The germline V gene has CDR1 SGHRS and CDR2 YFSETQ. The CDR3 loop is CASSLGAGGTYNEQFF. In DNA, the CDR3 is TGCGCCAGCAGCTTAGGGGCGGGGGGAACTTACAATGAGCAGTTCTTC. Variable domain in full (rest from reference TRBV5-1 and TRBJ2-1): KAGVTQTPRYLIKTRGQQVTLSCSPISGHRSVSWYQQTPGQGLQFLFEYFSETQRNKGNFPGRFSGRQFSNSRSEMNVSTLELGDSALYLCASSLGAGGTYNEQFFGPGTRLTVL.

The table lists this clonotype with many counts. The chain carries TRBV3-1 and TRBJ1-1; 8 bases align to TRBD1. The V gene end was trimmed by 1 base and the J gene end by 4 bases; junction bases not matched to a gene: 2. The CDR3 is made up of 14 amino acids. Germline CDR1 and CDR2: LGHDT and YNNKEL (reference sequence). The CDR3 nucleotides are TGTGCCAGCAGCCAAGGGACAGGGAGCACTGAAGCTTTCTTT. It specifies CASSQGTGSTEAFF.

This chain's CDR3 is CSASPRLNRGPLSTDTQYF. As DNA, the CDR3 is TGCAGTGCTAGTCCACGGCTTAACAGGGGCCCTTTGAGCACAGATACGCAGTATTTT. This rearrangement joins TRBV20-1 to TRBJ2-3, with 7 bases aligning to TRBD1. In germline, CDR1 is DFQATT, CDR2 SNEGSKA (reference sequence). The junction had 18 bases not matched to a gene; V was cut back by 3 bases and J by 0 bases. The CDR3 has 19 amino acids.

The chain combines TRBV11-2 with TRBJ1-2; possible D gene TRBD1, 5 bases. The V gene's germline CDR1 is SGHAT and CDR2 FQNNGV. This CDR3 has 18 residues. The V gene lost 1 base and the J gene lost 0 bases, with 18 bases spanning the gap. CDR3 loop: CASSLVGGAALANYGYTF. The DNA for the CDR3 is TGTGCCAGCAGCTTAGTAGGCGGGGCTGCCCTAGCTAACTATGGCTACACCTTC.

The V gene is TRBV5-6, the J gene TRBJ1-2; D ambiguous. Germline-derived CDR1 and CDR2 are SGHDT and YYEEEE. V was cut by 0 bases and J by 8 bases, with 14 bases left in between. This CDR3 spans 14 amino acids. Here the CDR3 reads CASSLADRITGYTF. The CDR3 coding sequence is TGTGCCAGCAGCTTGGCGGATCGCATTACGGGCTACACCTTC.

Ten or more counts support this clonotype. This may arise from a read error, as a much more abundant clone is one base away. The J gene is TRBJ2-6, the V gene TRBV4-2; D unresolved. The germline V gene has CDR1 LGHNA and CDR2 YNFKEQ. V lost 6 bases, J lost 0 bases, and 3 bases lay in between. This CDR3 region has 13 residues. The CDR3 coding sequence is TGTGCCAGCAGGGACTCTGGGGCCAACGTCCTGACTTTC. Amino acid sequence: CASRDSGANVLTF.

This clonotype was counted only a few times. The gene calls are TRBV9 and TRBJ1-4, with D possibly being TRBD1 (6 bases). CDR1 SGDLS and CDR2 YYNGEE come from the germline V gene. Trimming shortened V by 0 bases and J by 8 bases, and 17 bases separated the two germline ends. This CDR3 has 16 amino acids. The CDR3 region has the DNA TGTGCCAGCAGCGTAGGAACCAGGGGTAAAGGAGAAAAACTGTTTTTT. Protein: CASSVGTRGKGEKLFF.

The chain couples TRBV20-1 to TRBJ1-1, with D maybe TRBD1 (5 bases). Between the trimmed V and J ends, which lost 0 bases and 1 base, there was a span of 9 bases. Germline V CDR1 and CDR2: DFQATT, SNEGSKA (reference sequence). The length of the CDR3 is 14 residues. CDR3 sequence reads: CSARDWGGNTEAFF. In DNA form, the CDR3 reads TGCAGTGCTAGAGATTGGGGGGGGAACACTGAAGCTTTCTTT.

This clonotype was observed a handful of times. This chain uses TRBV12-3 or TRBV12-4 with TRBJ2-5; 7 bases fit TRBD1. V shed 6 bases, J shed 2 bases, and the junction held 6 bases outside the gene matches. The CDR3 covers 14 residues. CDR3 residues: CASRDDRAQETQYF. The CDR3 DNA is TGTGCCAGCAGGGACGACAGGGCTCAAGAGACCCAGTACTTC.

There are a few counts of this clonotype. The V gene is TRBV15, the J gene TRBJ2-7; 7 positions match TRBD1. The CDR3 contains 15 residues. The V gene's germline CDR1 is LNHNV and CDR2 YYDKDF (reference sequence). Trimming cost V 3 bases and J 2 bases; bases outside gene matches: 7. CDR3 residues: CATSSYGTEAYEQYF. The CDR3 DNA sequence: TGTGCCACCAGCAGTTACGGGACAGAGGCCTACGAGCAGTACTTC.

This clonotype was seen only a few times. The chain is built from TRBV5-8 and TRBJ2-4, with 7 bases identical to TRBD2. The CDR3 runs 17 residues. Germline V gene sequence: CDR1 SGHTS, CDR2 YDEGEE. The V gene end was trimmed by 4 bases and the J gene end by 2 bases; junction bases not matched to a gene: 12. The CDR3 nucleotides read TGTGCCAGCAGCCCCGGGACTTTCGGGGGGTCCAAAAACATTCAGTACTTC. Its translation is CASSPGTFGGSKNIQYF.

This clonotype was counted a few times. This chain joins TRBV2 and TRBJ1-5, with a possible D match to TRBD1 (5 bases). V was clipped by 3 bases and J by 2 bases, with 8 bases between them. Germline V gene sequence: CDR1 SNHLY, CDR2 FYNNEI. CDR3 size: 14 residues. The CDR3 loop is CASSDLGGNQPQHF. The CDR3 bases are TGTGCCAGCAGTGATTTGGGGGGCAATCAGCCCCAGCATTTT. The whole variable domain, filled in from reference TRBV2 and TRBJ1-5, reads EPEVTQTPSHQVTQMGQEVILRCVPISNHLYFYWYRQILGQKVEFLVSFYNNEISEKSEIFDDQFSVERPDGSNFTLKIRSTKLEDSAMYFCASSDLGGNQPQHFGDGTRLSIL.

The V gene is TRBV6-2 or TRBV6-3, the J gene TRBJ2-6; no reliable D call. V was pared by 8 bases and J by 0 bases, with 11 bases between. Germline V lookup: CDR1 MNHEY, CDR2 SVGEGT. The CDR3 has 15 amino acids. The CDR3 bases are TGTGCCAGCGGACCTTGGAGCTCTGGGGCCAACGTCCTGACTTTC. Translation: CASGPWSSGANVLTF.

This clonotype was seen ten or more times. The CDR3 bases are TGTGCCAGCAGCACGAGCAGGGGCCCCCCCACTGAAGCTTTCTTT. Its translation is CASSTSRGPPTEAFF. The genes are TRBV7-2 and TRBJ1-1, with D tentatively TRBD1 (6 bases). The germline V and J ends were trimmed by 5 bases and 4 bases, with 17 bases remaining between them. This CDR3 has 15 amino acids. CDR1 is SGHTA and CDR2 is FQGNSA in the germline V gene.

This clonotype was found a few times. J is TRBJ1-5 and V is TRBV12-3 or TRBV12-4; D not resolved. The CDR3 contains 14 residues. Deletions cut 6 bases from V and 3 bases from J, with 12 bases between. The CDR3 DNA reads as TGTGCCAGCAGGGGGTCGTCCTTCAATCAGCCCCAGCATTTT. Its protein is CASRGSSFNQPQHF.

The chain employs TRBV9 and TRBJ2-2; 7 nucleotides align to TRBD1. The CDR3 extends over 14 amino acids. Per the germline V gene, CDR1 is SGDLS and CDR2 is YYNGEE. V was clipped by 4 bases and J by 7 bases; unmatched bases: 7. The CDR3 loop reads CASSRDSLSGELFF. As DNA, the CDR3 is TGTGCCAGCAGCCGGGACAGTCTAAGCGGGGAGCTGTTTTTT.

This clonotype was recorded at least ten times. This rearrangement joins TRBV3-1 to TRBJ2-7; 10 bases fit TRBD1. Trimming cost V 0 bases and J 5 bases; bases outside gene matches: 10. This CDR3 has 17 residues. The germline gives CDR1 LGHDT, CDR2 YNNKEL (reference sequence). CDR3 residues: CASSQEGYRDRGNEQYF. CDR3 in DNA: TGTGCCAGCAGCCAAGAAGGGTACCGGGACAGGGGAAACGAGCAGTACTTC.

This clonotype has ten or more counts. The chain employs TRBV21-1 and TRBJ2-4. TRBV21-1 is a pseudogene. This CDR3 has 17 amino acids. The CDR3 loop is CASSKSPGSLAKNIQYF. In DNA form, the CDR3 reads TGTGCCAGCAGCAAATCCCCAGGATCGCTAGCCAAAAACATTCAGTACTTC.

This clonotype was counted ten times or more. The V call is TRBV20-1, the J call TRBJ2-5, with unresolved D. V lost 3 bases to trimming and J lost 5 bases, with 10 bases between them. Per germline, CDR1 DFQATT and CDR2 SNEGSKA (reference sequence). The CDR3 is made up of 12 amino acids. As DNA, the CDR3 is TGCAGTGCTAGTGGGCTGCCCGAGACCCAGTACTTC. This sequence encodes CSASGLPETQYF.

The rearrangement links TRBV20-1 to TRBJ2-1; 11 bases are a match to TRBD2. The length of the CDR3 is 18 residues. Germline assignment: CDR1 DFQATT and CDR2 SNEGSKA (reference sequence). With 6 bases clipped from V and 6 bases from J, the junction kept 19 bases outside the gene matches. CDR3: CSAEGGLAGLPFGNEQFF. The DNA of the CDR3 is TGCAGTGCGGAGGGAGGACTAGCGGGCCTTCCGTTCGGCAATGAGCAGTTCTTC.

The chain recombines TRBV27 with TRBJ1-5; 7 nucleotides agree with TRBD1. There are 12 residues in the CDR3. V dropped 3 bases and J dropped 8; count of bases not matched to a gene: 1. Germline CDR1 and CDR2: MNHEY and SMNVEV (reference sequence). The CDR3 loop is CASSFRGEPQHF. The DNA of the CDR3 is TGTGCCAGCAGTTTCAGGGGGGAGCCCCAGCATTTT.

This clonotype has at least ten counts. The rearrangement uses TRBV20-1 and TRBJ2-5; 7 bases line up with TRBD1. CDR3 length: 13 amino acids. V trimming: 3 bases; J trimming: 5 bases; junction bases outside the gene matches: 6. Germline V gives CDR1 DFQATT, CDR2 SNEGSKA (reference sequence). The CDR3 here is CSARETGRETQYF. CDR3 nucleotide sequence: TGCAGTGCTAGGGAGACAGGGCGGGAGACCCAGTACTTC.

In this sample, this clonotype turned up many times. The rearrangement links TRBV5-5 to TRBJ1-4; D not resolved. Between the trimmed V and J ends, which lost 1 base and 6 bases, there was a span of 7 bases. CDR1 SGHKS and CDR2 YYEKEE come from the germline V gene (reference sequence). The CDR3 runs 13 residues. CDR3 nucleotide sequence: TGTGCCAGCAGCTTGTCTTTTGATGAAAAACTGTTTTTT. The encoded protein is CASSLSFDEKLFF.

The sample holds many counts of this clonotype. The rearrangement uses TRBV28 and TRBJ2-7; no reliable D call. V lost 2 bases and J 4 bases, leaving 18 bases between the germline ends. Germline V gene sequence: CDR1 MDHEN, CDR2 SYDVKM. The CDR3 is 16 residues long. Here the CDR3 reads CASSLGPRRYIYEQYF. The CDR3 bases are TGTGCCAGCAGTTTAGGCCCCCGAAGGTATATATACGAGCAGTACTTC.

This chain links TRBV10-3 with TRBJ2-7; TRBD1 is a possible D gene (7 bases). Germline lookup yields CDR1 ENHRY and CDR2 SYGVKD. Trimming took 8 bases from V and 6 from J, leaving 11 bases between them. This CDR3 has 11 amino acids. In nucleotides, the CDR3 is TGTGCCATCGCAGGGGGGAGCGAGCAGTACTTC. Protein: CAIAGGSEQYF.

This clonotype appeared a few times. The V and J genes are TRBV27 and TRBJ2-3; D is unclear. V lost 5 bases to trimming and J lost 5 bases, with 14 bases between them. Germline V gene lookup returns CDR1 MNHEY and CDR2 SMNVEV (reference sequence). The CDR3 is made up of 14 amino acids. CDR3 bases: TGTGCCAGCAGTAGGCTAGGATACCAAGATACGCAGTATTTT. Protein product: CASSRLGYQDTQYF.

On this clonotype: Being one base from a much bigger clone, this may be a read error. The chain combines TRBV10-3 with TRBJ1-2; weak D call: TRBD1 (5 bases). The germline V gene has CDR1 ENHRY and CDR2 SYGVKD. The CDR3 runs 15 residues. Between the trimmed V and J ends, which lost 0 bases and 4 bases, there was a span of 12 bases. The CDR3 region has the DNA TGTGCCATCAGTGAGTCGTGGGGCCCCCTCTATGGCTACACCTTC. Its translation is CAISESWGPLYGYTF.

The genes are TRBV4-2 and TRBJ2-7; 10 nucleotides match TRBD2. This CDR3 comprises 16 residues. CDR1 is LGHNA, CDR2 YNFKEQ, per germline. Germline trimming cut 2 bases from V and 4 bases from J; bases unmatched to any gene: 8. The CDR3 DNA follows: TGTGCCAGCAGCCAACAACTAGCGGGGCGTGGGTACGAGCAGTACTTC. Translating it yields CASSQQLAGRGYEQYF.